A selection of T cell receptor beta chains follows, all from one sample in a study of blood T cell repertoires in COVID-19. The table came from immunoSEQ multiplex PCR; TCRdb's copy has only in-frame clones and leaves some out. The sample records hundreds of thousands of clones, 81% being singletons. Sample: peripheral blood. The source is an elderly woman with COVID-19, enrolled during active disease. The CDR3 runs from the conserved cysteine through the conserved F or W. The D gene is left open where the match is weak. Rows may omit the clone size; those that give it use once, few, many or a size class.

TRBV18	TRBJ1-1	TRBD1	.	CASSTGTGANTEAFF	TGTGCCAGCTCAACCGGGACAGGGGCAAACACTGAAGCTTTCTTT
TRBV28	TRBJ2-7	TRBD2	.	CASSLLISGTNYEQYF	TGTGCCAGCAGTTTACTAATTAGCGGGACCAACTACGAGCAGTACTTC
TRBV4-1	TRBJ1-3	.	.	CASSSGGVGNTIYF	TGCGCCAGCAGCTCGGGGGGGGTTGGAAACACCATATATTTT
TRBV11-2	TRBJ2-1	.	.	CASRLGTGLAGYNEQFF	TGTGCCAGCAGACTGGGGACAGGGCTAGCGGGGTACAATGAGCAGTTCTTC
TRBV2	TRBJ1-1	.	.	CASSELGGTEAFF	TGTGCCAGCAGTGAATTGGGAGGCACTGAAGCTTTCTTT
TRBV11-3	TRBJ2-3	TRBD2	.	CASSFQAGGSDTQYF	TGTGCCAGCAGCTTCCAAGCGGGAGGGTCGGATACGCAGTATTTT
TRBV7-9	TRBJ2-1	.	.	CASSLVTGTYNEQFF	TGTGCCAGCAGCTTAGTAACAGGGACCTACAATGAGCAGTTCTTC
TRBV5-1	TRBJ1-4	.	.	CASSLGSANEKLFF	TGCGCCAGCAGCTTGGGGTCAGCTAATGAAAAACTGTTTTTT
TRBV9	TRBJ2-7	TRBD2	.	CASSVLGTSASAEQYF	TGTGCCAGCAGCGTACTGGGGACTAGCGCCAGCGCGGAGCAGTACTTC
TRBV28	TRBJ1-1	TRBD1	once	CASFSPGQGGGGTEAFF	TGTGCCAGCTTCTCACCGGGACAGGGAGGGGGAGGCACTGAAGCTTTCTTT
TRBV19	TRBJ1-1	.	.	CASTIRAEAFF	TGTGCCAGTACCATCAGGGCTGAAGCTTTCTTT
TRBV5-1	TRBJ2-1	.	.	CASSSSRGGEQFF	TGCGCCAGCAGCTCCTCCCGAGGCGGTGAGCAGTTCTTC
TRBV18	TRBJ1-6	TRBD1	.	CASSPMDRVPNSPLHF	TGTGCCAGCTCACCGATGGACAGGGTACCAAATTCACCCCTCCACTTT
TRBV7-9	TRBJ2-3	TRBD1	.	CASSSRTGSTDTQYF	TGTGCCAGCAGCTCAAGGACAGGGAGCACAGATACGCAGTATTTT
TRBV2	TRBJ1-5	.	once	CASRQGSNQPQHF	TGTGCCAGCAGGCAGGGGAGCAATCAGCCCCAGCATTTT
TRBV7-2	TRBJ1-2	TRBD1	.	CASSLFRTGRLYGYTF	TGTGCCAGCAGCTTATTTAGGACAGGGAGATTATATGGCTACACCTTC
TRBV19	TRBJ1-3	.	.	CASSIGQSSGNTIYF	TGTGCCAGTAGTATAGGACAGAGCTCTGGAAACACCATATATTTT
TRBV6-5	TRBJ2-7	TRBD1	.	CASSYRRGHYEQYF	TGTGCCAGCAGTTACCGAAGGGGGCACTACGAGCAGTACTTC
TRBV7-2	TRBJ2-7	.	.	CASSSIGYEQYF	TGTGCCAGCAGCTCGATCGGCTACGAGCAGTACTTC
TRBV7-2	TRBJ1-5	.	few	CASSLDYSRPQHF	TGTGCCAGCAGCTTAGATTACAGTAGGCCCCAGCATTTT
TRBV2	TRBJ1-2	TRBD1	.	CAISRQGVGYGYTF	TGTGCCATCTCTAGACAGGGCGTCGGGTATGGCTACACCTTC
TRBV10-3	TRBJ2-6	TRBD1	.	CAISESVGHTGVSGANVLTF	TGTGCCATCAGTGAGTCAGTTGGACATACAGGGGTCTCTGGGGCCAACGTCCTGACTTTC
TRBV30	TRBJ1-2	.	.	CAWTPQILQGAAGYTF	TGTGCCTGGACTCCCCAAATTCTACAGGGCGCGGCTGGCTACACCTTC
TRBV11-2	TRBJ2-7	.	.	CASSSRQISYEQYF	TGTGCCAGCAGCTCCCGACAGATCTCCTACGAGCAGTACTTC
TRBV19	TRBJ1-3	TRBD1	.	CASSLRDRGGNTIYF	TGTGCCAGTAGTCTCCGGGACAGGGGTGGAAACACCATATATTTT
TRBV5-1	TRBJ2-5	.	once	CASSLGAEETQYF	TGCGCCAGCAGCTTGGGTGCAGAAGAGACCCAGTACTTC
TRBV7-2	TRBJ1-4	TRBD1	once	CASTRTGKDEKLFF	TGTGCCAGCACCCGGACAGGGAAGGATGAAAAACTGTTTTTT
TRBV15	TRBJ1-2	.	.	CATSRELGTGSNYGYTF	TGTGCCACCAGCAGAGAATTAGGGACTGGCTCTAACTATGGCTACACCTTC
TRBV3-1/TRBV3-2	TRBJ1-2	.	.	CASSQEFRTVPYGYTF	TGTGCCAGCAGCCAAGAATTTAGGACAGTGCCCTATGGCTACACCTTC
TRBV3-1/TRBV3-2	TRBJ2-1	TRBD2	once	CASSARTGGYNEQFF	TGTGCCAGCAGCGCCCGAACGGGGGGGTACAATGAGCAGTTCTTC
TRBV19	TRBJ1-5	.	few	CASSIGIRGGQPQHF	TGTGCCAGTAGTATTGGGATCAGGGGTGGCCAGCCCCAGCATTTT
TRBV19	TRBJ1-5	TRBD1	.	CASRIGQGGNQPQHF	TGTGCCAGTCGCATCGGACAGGGCGGCAATCAGCCCCAGCATTTT
TRBV18	TRBJ2-1	.	few	CASSPQIGSSYNEQFF	TGTGCCAGCTCTCCTCAAATAGGGAGCTCCTACAATGAGCAGTTCTTC
TRBV5-1	TRBJ1-5	.	.	CASSLTGQDQPQHF	TGCGCCAGCAGCTTAACAGGGCAGGATCAGCCCCAGCATTTT
TRBV25-1	TRBJ1-4	TRBD1	.	CASRDRVFEKLFF	TGTGCCAGCAGAGACAGGGTTTTTGAAAAACTGTTTTTT
TRBV12-3/TRBV12-4	TRBJ1-3	.	few	CASTQTSRNTIYF	TGTGCCAGCACCCAGACTTCGCGAAACACCATATATTTT
TRBV6-5	TRBJ2-2	TRBD2	.	CASSRQAGGPGELFF	TGTGCCAGCAGCCGCCAAGCGGGAGGGCCCGGGGAGCTGTTTTTT
TRBV6-4	TRBJ2-3	TRBD2	.	CASTPGLAEKWDTQYF	TGTGCCAGCACTCCGGGACTAGCGGAAAAATGGGATACGCAGTATTTT
TRBV5-1	TRBJ1-1	.	.	CASSLGAGGRTEAFF	TGCGCCAGCAGCTTGGGAGCGGGGGGGCGCACTGAAGCTTTCTTT
TRBV28	TRBJ2-7	.	.	CASSPIHSPYEQYF	TGTGCCAGCAGTCCTATCCACAGCCCCTACGAGCAGTACTTC
TRBV7-3	TRBJ2-2	TRBD1	.	CASSPGTANTGELFF	TGTGCCAGCAGTCCCGGGACAGCGAACACCGGGGAGCTGTTTTTT
TRBV7-3	TRBJ2-1	.	.	CASSSGSYNEQFF	TGTGCCAGCAGCAGCGGGTCCTACAATGAGCAGTTCTTC
TRBV3-1/TRBV3-2	TRBJ2-7	TRBD1	.	CASKDRGLEQYF	TGTGCCAGCAAAGACAGGGGGTTAGAGCAGTACTTC
TRBV4-3	TRBJ2-3	.	.	CASSQDPGSSTDTQYF	TGCGCCAGCAGCCAAGATCCGGGATCTAGCACAGATACGCAGTATTTT
TRBV6-4	TRBJ1-3	TRBD1	.	CASSGKGQAVSGNTIYF	TGTGCCAGCAGCGGAAAGGGACAGGCCGTCTCTGGAAACACCATATATTTT
TRBV11-2	TRBJ2-1	TRBD2	.	CASSTPGGGSYNEQFF	TGTGCCAGCAGCACACCCGGCGGGGGGTCCTACAATGAGCAGTTCTTC
TRBV6-5	TRBJ1-1	TRBD1	.	CASSYISGQGGTEAFF	TGTGCCAGCAGTTACATTTCAGGACAGGGGGGGACTGAAGCTTTCTTT
TRBV7-9	TRBJ2-7	.	.	CASSLGRSSYEQYF	TGTGCCAGCAGCTTAGGCAGGTCGTCCTACGAGCAGTACTTC
TRBV9	TRBJ2-7	.	.	CASSSQTVPIYEQYF	TGTGCCAGCAGCTCACAGACGGTGCCCATCTACGAGCAGTACTTC
TRBV6-2/TRBV6-3	TRBJ2-5	.	.	CASSYGLTRVQETQYF	TGTGCCAGCAGTTACGGCTTGACGAGGGTGCAAGAGACCCAGTACTTC
TRBV5-1	TRBJ2-1	TRBD2	once	CASSFGRTSGSYNEQFF	TGCGCCAGCAGCTTTGGCAGAACTAGCGGGAGCTACAATGAGCAGTTCTTC
TRBV18	TRBJ2-1	.	.	CASSPLELGSYNEQFF	TGTGCCAGCTCACCACTGGAGTTGGGCTCCTACAATGAGCAGTTCTTC
TRBV19	TRBJ2-5	TRBD2	.	CASSIGPPSGKETQYF	TGTGCCAGTAGTATAGGCCCCCCTAGCGGGAAAGAGACCCAGTACTTC
TRBV2	TRBJ1-2	.	.	CASSEVLYGYTF	TGTGCCAGCAGTGAAGTCTTATATGGCTACACCTTC
TRBV6-2/TRBV6-3	TRBJ2-7	TRBD2	.	CASSLMGGYEQYF	TGTGCCAGCAGTTTGATGGGGGGGTACGAGCAGTACTTC
TRBV3-1/TRBV3-2	TRBJ1-2	.	.	CASSQDYFGYTF	TGTGCCAGCAGCCAAGATTACTTTGGCTACACCTTC
TRBV2	TRBJ2-1	TRBD1	.	CASSPQGASYNEQFF	TGTGCCAGCAGTCCACAGGGGGCCTCCTACAATGAGCAGTTCTTC
TRBV7-9	TRBJ2-3	TRBD2	.	CASSSTSGRAGDTQYF	TGTGCCAGCAGCTCCACTAGCGGGAGGGCTGGAGATACGCAGTATTTT